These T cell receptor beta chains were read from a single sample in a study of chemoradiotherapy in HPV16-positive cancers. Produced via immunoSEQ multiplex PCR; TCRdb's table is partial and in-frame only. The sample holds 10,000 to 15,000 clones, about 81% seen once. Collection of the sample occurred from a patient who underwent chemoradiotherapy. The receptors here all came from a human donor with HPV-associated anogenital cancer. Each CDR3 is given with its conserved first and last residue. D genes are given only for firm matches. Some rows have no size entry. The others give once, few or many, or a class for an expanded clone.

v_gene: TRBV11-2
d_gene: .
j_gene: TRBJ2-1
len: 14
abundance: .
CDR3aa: CASSSGTLYNEQFF
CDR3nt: TGTGCCAGCAGCTCCGGGACCCTCTACAATGAGCAGTTCTTC

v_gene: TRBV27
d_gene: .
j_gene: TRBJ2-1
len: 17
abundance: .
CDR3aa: CASSLTQPGLPPNEQFF
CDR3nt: TGTGCCAGCAGTTTAACACAGCCGGGACTCCCACCCAATGAGCAGTTCTTC

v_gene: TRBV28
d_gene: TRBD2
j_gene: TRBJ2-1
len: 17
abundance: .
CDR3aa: CASSSLTSGRPYNEQFF
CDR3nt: TGTGCCAGCAGTTCCCTGACTAGCGGGAGACCCTACAATGAGCAGTTCTTC

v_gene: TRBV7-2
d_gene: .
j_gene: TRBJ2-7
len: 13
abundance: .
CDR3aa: CASSSQAGYEQYF
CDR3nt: TGTGCCAGCAGCTCCCAGGCAGGCTACGAGCAGTACTTC

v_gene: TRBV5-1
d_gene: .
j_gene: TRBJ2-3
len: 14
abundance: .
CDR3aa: CASSLAAITDTQYF
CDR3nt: TGCGCCAGCAGTTTGGCGGCTATCACAGATACGCAGTATTTT

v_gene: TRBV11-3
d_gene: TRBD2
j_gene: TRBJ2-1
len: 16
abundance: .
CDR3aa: CASSLGTSGRLGEQFF
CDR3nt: TGTGCCAGCAGCCTAGGGACTAGCGGGAGACTGGGTGAGCAGTTCTTC

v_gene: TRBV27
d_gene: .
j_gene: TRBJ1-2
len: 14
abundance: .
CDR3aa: CASSFSPGLGGYTF
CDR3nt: TGTGCCAGCAGTTTCAGTCCAGGGCTAGGTGGCTACACCTTC

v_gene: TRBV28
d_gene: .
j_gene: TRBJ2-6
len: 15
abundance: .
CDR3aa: CASSLQGSGANVLTF
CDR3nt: TGTGCCAGCAGCCTGCAGGGCTCTGGGGCCAACGTCCTGACTTTC

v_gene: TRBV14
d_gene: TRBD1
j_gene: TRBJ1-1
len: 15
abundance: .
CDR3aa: CASSQYSGTEIEAFF
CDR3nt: TGTGCCAGCAGCCAATATTCCGGGACAGAGATTGAAGCTTTCTTT

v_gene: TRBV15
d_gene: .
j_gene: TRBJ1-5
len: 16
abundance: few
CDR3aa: CATSVVGVGSNQPQHF
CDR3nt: TGTGCCACCAGCGTCGTAGGGGTGGGCAGCAATCAGCCCCAGCATTTT

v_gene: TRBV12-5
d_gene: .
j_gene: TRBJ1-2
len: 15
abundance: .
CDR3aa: CASGLDISGVHGYTF
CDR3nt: TGTGCTAGTGGTTTGGATATTTCAGGGGTTCATGGCTACACCTTC

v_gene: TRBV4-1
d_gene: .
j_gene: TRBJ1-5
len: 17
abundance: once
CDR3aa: CASSQVDMGFSNQPQHF
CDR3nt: TGCGCCAGCAGCCAAGTCGACATGGGATTTAGCAATCAGCCCCAGCATTTT

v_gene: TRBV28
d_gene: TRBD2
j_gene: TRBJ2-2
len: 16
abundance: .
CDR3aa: CASYTIGLGLTGELFF
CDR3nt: TGTGCCAGTTATACAATCGGACTAGGCCTTACCGGGGAGCTGTTTTTT

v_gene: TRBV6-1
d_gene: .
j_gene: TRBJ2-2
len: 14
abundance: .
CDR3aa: CASILSTEAGELFF
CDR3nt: TGTGCCAGCATTCTCAGCACCGAGGCAGGGGAGCTGTTTTTT

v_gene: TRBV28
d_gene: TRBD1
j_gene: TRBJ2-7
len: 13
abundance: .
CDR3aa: CASSRDSIYEQYF
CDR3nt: TGTGCCAGCAGTCGGGACAGCATCTACGAGCAGTACTTC

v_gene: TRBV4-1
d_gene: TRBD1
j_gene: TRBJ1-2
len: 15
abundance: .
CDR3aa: CASSQVGRGRDGYTF
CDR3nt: TGCGCCAGCAGCCAAGTTGGGAGGGGGCGGGATGGCTACACCTTC

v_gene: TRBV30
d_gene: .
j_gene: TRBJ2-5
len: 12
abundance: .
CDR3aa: CAWSVLEETQYF
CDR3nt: TGTGCCTGGAGTGTACTAGAGGAGACCCAGTACTTC

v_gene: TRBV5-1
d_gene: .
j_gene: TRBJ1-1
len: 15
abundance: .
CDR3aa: CASNRDTNMNTEAFF
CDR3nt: TGCGCCAGCAACCGGGACACTAACATGAACACTGAAGCTTTCTTT

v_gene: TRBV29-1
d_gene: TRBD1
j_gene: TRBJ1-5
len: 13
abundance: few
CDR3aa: CSVGTGEGQPQHF
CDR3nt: TGCAGCGTTGGGACAGGGGAGGGTCAGCCCCAGCATTTT

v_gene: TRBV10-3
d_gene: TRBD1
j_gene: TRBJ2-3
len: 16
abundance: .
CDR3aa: CAISEGGDRATDTQYF
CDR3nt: TGTGCCATCAGTGAGGGTGGGGACAGGGCCACAGATACGCAGTATTTT

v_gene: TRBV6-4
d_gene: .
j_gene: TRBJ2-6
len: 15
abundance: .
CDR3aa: CASSDSKSGANVLTF
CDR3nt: TGTGCCAGCAGTGACTCAAAATCTGGGGCCAACGTCCTGACTTTC

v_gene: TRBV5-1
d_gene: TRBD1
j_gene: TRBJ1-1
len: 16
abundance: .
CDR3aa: CASSWRTGGMNTEAFF
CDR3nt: TGCGCCAGCAGCTGGAGGACAGGGGGAATGAACACTGAAGCTTTCTTT

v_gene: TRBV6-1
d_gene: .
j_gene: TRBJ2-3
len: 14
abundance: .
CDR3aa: CASSEASEADTQYF
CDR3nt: TGTGCCAGCAGTGAAGCCTCCGAAGCAGATACGCAGTATTTT

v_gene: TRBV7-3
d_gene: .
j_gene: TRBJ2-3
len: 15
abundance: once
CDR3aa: CASSLTGTFTDTQYF
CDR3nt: TGTGCCAGCAGCTTAACGGGGACTTTCACAGATACGCAGTATTTT

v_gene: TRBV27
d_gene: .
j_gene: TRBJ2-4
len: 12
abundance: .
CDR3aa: CASTGRGNIQYF
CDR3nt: TGTGCCAGCACTGGCAGGGGTAACATTCAGTACTTC

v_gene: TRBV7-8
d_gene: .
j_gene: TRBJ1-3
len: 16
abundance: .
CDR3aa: CASSLKSTGHGNTIYF
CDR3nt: TGTGCCAGCAGCTTAAAGTCCACGGGACACGGAAACACCATATATTTT

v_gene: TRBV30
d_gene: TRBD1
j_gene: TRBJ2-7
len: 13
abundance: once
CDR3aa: CAWSVGQGYEQYF
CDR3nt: TGTGCCTGGAGTGTGGGACAGGGGTACGAGCAGTACTTC

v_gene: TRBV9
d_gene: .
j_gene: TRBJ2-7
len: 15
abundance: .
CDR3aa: CASSVGLADNYEQYF
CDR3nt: TGTGCCAGCAGCGTAGGGCTAGCTGACAACTACGAGCAGTACTTC

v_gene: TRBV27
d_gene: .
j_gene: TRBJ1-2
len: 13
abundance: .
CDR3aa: CASSFRQGHGYTF
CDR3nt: TGTGCCAGCAGTTTCAGGCAGGGTCATGGCTACACCTTC

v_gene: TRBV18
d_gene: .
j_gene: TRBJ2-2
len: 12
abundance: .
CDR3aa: CASSPPSGELFF
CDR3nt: TGTGCCAGCTCACCACCCTCCGGGGAGCTGTTTTTT

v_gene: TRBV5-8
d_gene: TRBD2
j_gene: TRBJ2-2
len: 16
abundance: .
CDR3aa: CASSLGAGVNTGELFF
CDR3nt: TGTGCCAGCAGCTTGGGAGCGGGAGTGAACACCGGGGAGCTGTTTTTT

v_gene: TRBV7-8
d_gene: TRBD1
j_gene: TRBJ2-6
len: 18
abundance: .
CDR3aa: CASSFWTGAASGANVLTF
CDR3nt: TGTGCCAGCAGCTTCTGGACAGGGGCGGCGTCTGGGGCCAACGTCCTGACTTTC

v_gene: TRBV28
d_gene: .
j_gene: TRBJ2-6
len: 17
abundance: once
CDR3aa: CASSPLQGISGANVLTF
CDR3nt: TGTGCCAGCAGTCCCTTGCAGGGCATATCTGGGGCCAACGTCCTGACTTTC

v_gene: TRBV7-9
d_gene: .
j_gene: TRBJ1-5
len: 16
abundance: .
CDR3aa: CASSLARGARGQPQHF
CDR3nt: TGTGCCAGCAGCTTAGCGAGGGGCGCGCGGGGTCAGCCCCAGCATTTT

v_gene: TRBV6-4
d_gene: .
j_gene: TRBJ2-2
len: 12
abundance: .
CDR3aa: CASSENTGELFF
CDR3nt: TGTGCCAGCAGTGAGAACACCGGGGAGCTGTTTTTT

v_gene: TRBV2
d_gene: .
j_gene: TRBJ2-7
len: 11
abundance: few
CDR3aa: CASSPGLRQYF
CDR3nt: TGTGCCAGCAGTCCCGGACTACGGCAGTACTTC

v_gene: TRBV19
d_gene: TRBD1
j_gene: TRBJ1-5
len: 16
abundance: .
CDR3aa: CASSTHPTGGNQPQHF
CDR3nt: TGTGCCAGTAGTACGCACCCTACAGGGGGCAATCAGCCCCAGCATTTT

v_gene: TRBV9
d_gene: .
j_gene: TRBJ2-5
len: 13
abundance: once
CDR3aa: CASSVAGGETQYF
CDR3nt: TGTGCCAGCAGCGTAGCGGGGGGCGAGACCCAGTACTTC

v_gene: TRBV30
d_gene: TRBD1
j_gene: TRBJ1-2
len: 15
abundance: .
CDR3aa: CAFPGQYISNYGYTF
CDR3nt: TGTGCCTTCCCGGGACAGTATATATCCAACTATGGCTACACCTTC

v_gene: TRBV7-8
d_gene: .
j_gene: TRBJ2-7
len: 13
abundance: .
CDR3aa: CASSQTSSYEQYF
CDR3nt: TGTGCCAGCAGCCAGACGAGCTCCTACGAGCAGTACTTC

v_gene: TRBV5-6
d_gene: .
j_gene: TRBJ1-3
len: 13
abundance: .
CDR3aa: CASSLESGNTIYF
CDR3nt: TGTGCCAGCAGCTTGGAGTCAGGAAACACCATATATTTT

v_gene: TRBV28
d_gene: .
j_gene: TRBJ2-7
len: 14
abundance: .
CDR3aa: CASSSHGVSHEQYF
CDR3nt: TGTGCCAGCAGTTCCCATGGGGTCAGTCACGAGCAGTACTTC

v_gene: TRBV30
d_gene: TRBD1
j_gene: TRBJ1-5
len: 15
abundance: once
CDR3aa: CAWSRDRLSNQPQHF
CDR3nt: TGTGCCTGGAGTCGGGACAGGTTATCGAATCAGCCCCAGCATTTT

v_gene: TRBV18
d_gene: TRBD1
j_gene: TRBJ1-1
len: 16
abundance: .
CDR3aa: CASSPQTGGSYTEAFF
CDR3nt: TGTGCCAGCTCACCACAAACAGGGGGGTCGTACACTGAAGCTTTCTTT

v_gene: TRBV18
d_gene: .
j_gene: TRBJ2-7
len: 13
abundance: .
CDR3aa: CASSPPMEYEQYF
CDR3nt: TGTGCCAGCTCACCACCGATGGAATACGAGCAGTACTTC

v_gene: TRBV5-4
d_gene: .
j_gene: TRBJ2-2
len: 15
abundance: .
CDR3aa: CASSLDFPNTGELFF
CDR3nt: TGTGCCAGCAGCTTGGATTTTCCGAACACCGGGGAGCTGTTTTTT

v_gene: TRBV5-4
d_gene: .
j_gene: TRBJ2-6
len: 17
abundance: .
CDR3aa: CASSLELGDNGANVLTF
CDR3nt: TGTGCCAGCAGCTTGGAGTTAGGGGATAACGGGGCCAACGTCCTGACTTTC

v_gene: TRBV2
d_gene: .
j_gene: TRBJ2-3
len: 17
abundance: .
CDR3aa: CASTQSTGVFAADTQYF
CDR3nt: TGTGCCAGCACACAATCGACCGGGGTATTCGCGGCAGATACGCAGTATTTT

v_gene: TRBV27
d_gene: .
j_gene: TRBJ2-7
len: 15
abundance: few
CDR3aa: CASSLLGQGINEQYF
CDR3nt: TGTGCCAGCAGTTTATTAGGGCAGGGTATTAACGAGCAGTACTTC

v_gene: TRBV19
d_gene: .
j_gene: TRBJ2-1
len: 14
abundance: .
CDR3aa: CASSIESSYNEQFF
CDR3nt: TGTGCCAGTAGTATAGAAAGCTCCTACAATGAGCAGTTCTTC

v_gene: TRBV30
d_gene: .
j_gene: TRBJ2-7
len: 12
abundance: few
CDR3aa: CAGSGSGYEQYF
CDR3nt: TGTGCGGGGTCGGGGAGCGGCTACGAGCAGTACTTC

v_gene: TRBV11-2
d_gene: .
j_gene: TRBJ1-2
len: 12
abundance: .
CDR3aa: CASSLDRKGYTF
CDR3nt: TGTGCCAGCAGCTTAGATCGGAAAGGCTACACCTTC

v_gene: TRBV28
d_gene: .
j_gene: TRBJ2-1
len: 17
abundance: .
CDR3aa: CASSGSGGTKSYNEQFF
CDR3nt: TGTGCCAGCAGTGGTTCTGGAGGGACGAAATCCTACAATGAGCAGTTCTTC

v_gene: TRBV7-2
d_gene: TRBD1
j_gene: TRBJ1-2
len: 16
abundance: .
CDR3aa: CASSQRTGSTFDGYTF
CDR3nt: TGTGCCAGCAGCCAGCGGACAGGGTCGACGTTTGATGGCTACACCTTC